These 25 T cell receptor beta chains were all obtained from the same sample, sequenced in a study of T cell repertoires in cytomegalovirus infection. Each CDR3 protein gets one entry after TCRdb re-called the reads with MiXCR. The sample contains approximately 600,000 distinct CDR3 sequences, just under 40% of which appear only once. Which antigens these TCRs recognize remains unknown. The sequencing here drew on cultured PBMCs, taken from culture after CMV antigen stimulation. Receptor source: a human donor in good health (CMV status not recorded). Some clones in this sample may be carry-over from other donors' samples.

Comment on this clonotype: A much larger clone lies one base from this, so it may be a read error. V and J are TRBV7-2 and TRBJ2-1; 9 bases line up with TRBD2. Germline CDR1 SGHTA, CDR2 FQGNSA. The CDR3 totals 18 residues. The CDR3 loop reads CASTAPSSSGVSYDEQFF. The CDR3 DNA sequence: TGTGCCAGCACCGCACCATCTTCTAGCGGGGTTTCCTACGATGAGCAGTTCTTC.

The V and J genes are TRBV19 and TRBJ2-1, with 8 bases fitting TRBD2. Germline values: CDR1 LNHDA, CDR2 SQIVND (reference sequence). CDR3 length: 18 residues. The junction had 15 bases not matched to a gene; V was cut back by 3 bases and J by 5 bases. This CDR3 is CASSILLREGPFHNEQFF. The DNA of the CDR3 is TGTGCCAGTAGTATTCTTTTACGGGAGGGCCCGTTCCACAATGAGCAGTTCTTC.

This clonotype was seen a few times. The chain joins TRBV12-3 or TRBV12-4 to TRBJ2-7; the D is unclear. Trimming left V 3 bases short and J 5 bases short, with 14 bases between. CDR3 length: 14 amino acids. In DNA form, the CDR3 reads TGTGCCAGCAGTTTGATTGCCGTAGGCAACGAGCAGTACTTC. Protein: CASSLIAVGNEQYF.

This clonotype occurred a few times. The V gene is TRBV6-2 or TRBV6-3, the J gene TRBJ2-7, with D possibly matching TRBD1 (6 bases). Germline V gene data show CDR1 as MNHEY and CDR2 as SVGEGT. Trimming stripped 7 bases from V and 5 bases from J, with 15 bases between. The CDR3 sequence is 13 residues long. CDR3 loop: CASTNRGDNEQYF. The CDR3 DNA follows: TGTGCCAGCACAAACCGTGGGGACAACGAGCAGTACTTC.

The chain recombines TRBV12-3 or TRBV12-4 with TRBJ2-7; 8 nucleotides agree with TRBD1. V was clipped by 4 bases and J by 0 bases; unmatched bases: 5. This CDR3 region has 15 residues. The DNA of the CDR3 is TGTGCCAGCAGTTCAGGGACAGGTAGCTCCTACGAGCAGTACTTC. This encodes CASSSGTGSSYEQYF.

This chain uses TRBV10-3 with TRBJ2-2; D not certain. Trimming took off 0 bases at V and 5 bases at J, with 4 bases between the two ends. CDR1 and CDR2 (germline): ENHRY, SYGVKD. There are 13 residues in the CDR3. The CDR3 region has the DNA TGTGCCATCAGTGAGTCTCAAACCGGGGAGCTGTTTTTT. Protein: CAISESQTGELFF.

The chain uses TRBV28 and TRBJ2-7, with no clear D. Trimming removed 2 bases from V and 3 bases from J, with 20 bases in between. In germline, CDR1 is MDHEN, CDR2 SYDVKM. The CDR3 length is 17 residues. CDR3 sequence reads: CASSLRGEAPRRYEQYF. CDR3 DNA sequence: TGTGCCAGCAGTTTAAGAGGCGAGGCCCCCCGCCGCTACGAGCAGTACTTC.

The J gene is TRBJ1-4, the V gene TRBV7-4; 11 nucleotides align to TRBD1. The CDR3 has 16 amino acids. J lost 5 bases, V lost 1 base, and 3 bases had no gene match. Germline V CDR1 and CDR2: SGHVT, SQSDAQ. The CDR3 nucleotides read TGTGCCAGCAGCTTAGGGACAGGGGGCGCCAATGAAAAACTGTTTTTT. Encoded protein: CASSLGTGGANEKLFF.

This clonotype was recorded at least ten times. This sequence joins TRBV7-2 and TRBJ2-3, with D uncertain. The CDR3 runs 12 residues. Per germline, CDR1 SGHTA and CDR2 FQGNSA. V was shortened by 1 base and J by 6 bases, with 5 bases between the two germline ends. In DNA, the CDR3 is TGTGCCAGCAGCTTAGTTCGGGATACGCAGTATTTT. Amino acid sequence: CASSLVRDTQYF.

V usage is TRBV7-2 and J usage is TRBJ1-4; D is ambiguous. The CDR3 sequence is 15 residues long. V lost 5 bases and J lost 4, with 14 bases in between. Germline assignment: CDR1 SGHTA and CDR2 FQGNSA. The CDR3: CASSERTANNEKLFF. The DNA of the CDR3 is TGTGCCAGCAGCGAGCGGACGGCTAATAATGAAAAACTGTTTTTT.

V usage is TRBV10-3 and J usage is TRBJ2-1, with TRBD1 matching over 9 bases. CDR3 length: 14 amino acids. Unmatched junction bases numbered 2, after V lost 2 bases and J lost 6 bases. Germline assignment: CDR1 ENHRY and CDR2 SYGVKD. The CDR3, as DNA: TGTGCCATCAGTGAGCTGGACAGGGGCAATGAGCAGTTCTTC. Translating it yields CAISELDRGNEQFF.

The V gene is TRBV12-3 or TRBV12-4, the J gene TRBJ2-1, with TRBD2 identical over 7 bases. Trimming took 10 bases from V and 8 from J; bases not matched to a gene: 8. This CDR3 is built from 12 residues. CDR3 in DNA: TGTGCCACGAGAGCGGGAAACTATGAGCAGTTCTTC. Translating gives CATRAGNYEQFF.

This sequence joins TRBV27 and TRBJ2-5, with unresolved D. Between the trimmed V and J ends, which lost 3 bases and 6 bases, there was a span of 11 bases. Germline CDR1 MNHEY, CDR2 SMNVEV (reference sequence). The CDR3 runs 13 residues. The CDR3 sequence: CASSFDDRKTQYF. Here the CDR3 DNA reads TGTGCCAGCAGTTTCGACGATCGGAAGACCCAGTACTTC.

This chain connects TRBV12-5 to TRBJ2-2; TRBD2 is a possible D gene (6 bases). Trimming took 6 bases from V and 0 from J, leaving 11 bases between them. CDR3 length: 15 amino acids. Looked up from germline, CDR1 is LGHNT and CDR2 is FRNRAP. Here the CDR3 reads CASGWSGPNTGELFF. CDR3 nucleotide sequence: TGTGCTAGTGGCTGGAGCGGGCCGAACACCGGGGAGCTGTTTTTT.

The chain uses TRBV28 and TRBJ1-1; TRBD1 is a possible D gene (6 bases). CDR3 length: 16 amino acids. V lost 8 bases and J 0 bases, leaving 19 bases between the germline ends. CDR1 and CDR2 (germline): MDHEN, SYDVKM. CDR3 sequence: CASDLSPGALNTEAFF. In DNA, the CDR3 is TGTGCCAGCGACTTAAGTCCAGGGGCGTTGAACACTGAAGCTTTCTTT.

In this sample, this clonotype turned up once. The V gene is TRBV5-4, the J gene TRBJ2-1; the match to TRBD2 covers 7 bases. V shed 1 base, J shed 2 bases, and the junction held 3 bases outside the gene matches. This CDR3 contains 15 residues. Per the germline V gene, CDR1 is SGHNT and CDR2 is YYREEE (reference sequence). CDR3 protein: CASSLSGNAYNEQFF. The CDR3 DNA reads TGTGCCAGCAGCTTGAGCGGGAACGCCTACAATGAGCAGTTCTTC.

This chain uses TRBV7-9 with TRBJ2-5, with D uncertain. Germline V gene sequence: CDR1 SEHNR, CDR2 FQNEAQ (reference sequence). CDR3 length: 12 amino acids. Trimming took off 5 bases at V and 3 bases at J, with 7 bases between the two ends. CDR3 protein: CASSPDEETQYF. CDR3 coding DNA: TGTGCCAGCAGCCCGGACGAAGAGACCCAGTACTTC.

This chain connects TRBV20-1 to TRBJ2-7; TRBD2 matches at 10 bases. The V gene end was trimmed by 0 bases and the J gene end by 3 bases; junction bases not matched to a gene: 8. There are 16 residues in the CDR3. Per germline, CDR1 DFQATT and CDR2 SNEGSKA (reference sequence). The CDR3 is CSARDLRLAGNYEQYF. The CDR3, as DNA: TGCAGTGCTAGAGATCTTCGACTAGCGGGCAACTACGAGCAGTACTTC.

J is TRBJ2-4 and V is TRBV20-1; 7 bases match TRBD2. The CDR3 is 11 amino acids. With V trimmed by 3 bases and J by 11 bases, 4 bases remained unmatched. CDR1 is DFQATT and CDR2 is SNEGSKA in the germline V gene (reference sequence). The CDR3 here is CSASVGRVQYF. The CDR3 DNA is TGCAGTGCTAGCGTGGGGAGGGTTCAGTACTTC.

CDR3 sequence reads: CAISESFGTGTDTQYF. CDR3 bases: TGTGCCATCAGTGAGAGTTTTGGGACAGGGACAGATACGCAGTATTTT. This chain uses TRBV10-3 with TRBJ2-3; 9 positions match TRBD1. CDR1 is ENHRY, CDR2 SYGVKD, per germline. Losses at the gene ends were 2 bases for V and 3 bases for J; bases not matched to a gene: 6. The CDR3 loop spans 16 amino acids.

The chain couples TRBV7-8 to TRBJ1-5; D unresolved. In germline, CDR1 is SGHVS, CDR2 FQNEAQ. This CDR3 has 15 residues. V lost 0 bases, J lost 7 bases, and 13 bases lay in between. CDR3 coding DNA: TGTGCCAGCAGCTTAGCGGATAGAAGTCAACAGCCCCAGCATTTT. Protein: CASSLADRSQQPQHF.

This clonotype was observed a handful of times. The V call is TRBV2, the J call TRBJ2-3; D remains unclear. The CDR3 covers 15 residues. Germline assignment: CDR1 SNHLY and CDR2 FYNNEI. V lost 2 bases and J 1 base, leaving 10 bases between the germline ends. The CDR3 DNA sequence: TGTGCCAGCAGTGAATTTCTCCCAGGCACAGATACGCAGTATTTT. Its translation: CASSEFLPGTDTQYF.

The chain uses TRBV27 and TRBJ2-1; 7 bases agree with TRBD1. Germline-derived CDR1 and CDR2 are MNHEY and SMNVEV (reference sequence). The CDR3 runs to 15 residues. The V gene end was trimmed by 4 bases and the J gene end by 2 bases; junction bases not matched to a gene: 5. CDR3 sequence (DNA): TGTGCCAGCAGTTCACGACAGGGAACCTACAATGAGCAGTTCTTC. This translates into CASSSRQGTYNEQFF.

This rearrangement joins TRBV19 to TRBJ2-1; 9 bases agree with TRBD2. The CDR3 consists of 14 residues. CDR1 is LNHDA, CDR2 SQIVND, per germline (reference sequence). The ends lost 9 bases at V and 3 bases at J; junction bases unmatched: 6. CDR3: CASSHSGSYNEQFF. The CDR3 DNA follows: TGTGCCAGCTCCCATAGCGGGAGCTACAATGAGCAGTTCTTC.

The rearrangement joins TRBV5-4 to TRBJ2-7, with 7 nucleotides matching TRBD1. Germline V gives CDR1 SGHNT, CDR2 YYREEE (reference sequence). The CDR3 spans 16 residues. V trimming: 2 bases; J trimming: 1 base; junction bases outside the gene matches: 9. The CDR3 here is CASSFPGQTSSYEQYF. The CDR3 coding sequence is TGTGCCAGCAGCTTTCCGGGACAGACCTCTTCCTACGAGCAGTACTTC.